The TCR beta chain under discussion was sequenced for a study of blood T cells in healthy people across ages (dated by TCRdb to between 2015 and 2017). Looking at the study overall: In model experiments, template switching captured about one uniquely barcoded TCR beta cDNA molecule for every two T cells. The donors were divided into four age groups: young (average approximately 17 years), middle-aged (about 40), aged (approximately 59) and long-lived (about 80). Age-related changes in TCR beta repertoire diversity were measured in the study by deep sequencing normalized with unique cDNA molecular identifiers. Donors of different ages were randomly distributed across sequencing lanes to avoid experimental bias. For two donors (one aged 18 to 30 and one aged 80 or older), the study analyzed two additional independent replicas of 1 million unique cDNA reads from the same blood draw.

Library preparation used 5' RACE. This sample was sequenced with an Illumina HiSeq 2500. A second roughly 6 to 12 cycle PCR used a sample-barcoded 5' primer and a J-beta primer mix. A template-switch 5' adaptor carrying 12 random nucleotides introduced a unique molecular identifier onto each TCR beta cDNA molecule. At least 3 million CDR3-containing paired-end reads were obtained from each sample. First-strand cDNA synthesis was performed from all RNA using the Mint cDNA synthesis kit, with priming by a TRBC-specific oligonucleotide. After uracil-DNA glycosylase treatment, a first 18-cycle PCR used universal primers M1SS and BC2_uni_R on all cDNA. Regarding the original processing steps: For normalization, 1 million high-quality reads, each with a distinct molecular identifier, were randomly selected from each sample. Reads sharing molecular identifiers were discarded rather than binned into consensus sequences. CDR3 identification, clonotype clustering and error correction used MiTCR with a Q25 quality threshold and the strictest error-elimination algorithm. A nonparametric unseen species model with Euler transformation was used to estimate a lower bound on total TCR beta diversity. The public sequencing data were trimmed at Q25 with fastp and processed into clonotypes with MiXCR by TCRdb, which kept only in-frame beta chains. Entries are consolidated by CDR3 protein sequence, retaining the most common genes and DNA. It is TCRdb's table, rather than the study itself, that gives the V and J calls and clone size. The sample table lists hundreds of thousands of distinct CDR3 sequences, 45% to 65% of them with a count of one. The ten biggest clones cover around 37% of the sample.

V sheds 5 bases and J sheds 9 bases, leaving 20 bases between their ends. Including cysteine and phenylalanine, the CDR3 has 15 amino acids. Here the CDR3 DNA is all that survives: 45 bases in frame from base 1. As encoded in the germline V gene, CDR1 is MNHEY while CDR2 is SVGAGI. A remark on this clonotype: Its antigen is not yet known. Base qualities are not at hand, and no much larger clone is one base apart.

The roughly 39 donors, aged roughly 6 to 95 years, were systemically healthy Caucasian individuals from Russia. Each donor gave roughly 11 milliliters of peripheral blood, drawn into EDTA-treated Vacutainer tubes. Ficoll-Paque density-gradient centrifugation was used to isolate PBMCs, with at least 7 million per sample. Trizol reagent was used to extract total RNA from the PBMCs, yielding at least 5 micrograms per sample. For every donor, flow cytometry on a PBMC aliquot measured the percentage of naive CD45RAhigh/CD27high T cells. Summary of the overall study and its limitations: Observed TCR beta diversity correlated strongly with the percentage of naive T cells measured by flow cytometry. Observed TCR beta diversity per million T cells fell roughly linearly with age, and a significant reduction was already apparent by age approximately 40. Compared with the aged group, more naive CD4+ T cells, fewer expanded clones and increased TCR diversity were shown by the long-lived group, suggesting age selection. Since profiling was done on bulk unsorted PBMCs, naive and antigen-experienced compartments could not be conclusively compared. Donor CMV infection status was unknown, potentially confounding age-related changes in expanded clonotypes. Estimates of total diversity based on one million sequenced T cells were regarded as lower bounds and as underestimates.

The chain is encoded by TRBV6-5 joined to TRBJ2-4; a tentative D match to TRBD1 spans 6 bases. The sample comprised blood. The TCR originated in a man in his 60s in good health. The CDR3 protein: CASSTDSGAGSIQYF. The DNA is TGTGCCAGCAGTACGGACAGTGGGGCGGGCAGCATTCAGTACTTC.